This TCR beta chain is from a study of OX40 agonist ivuxolimab in advanced cancers. Regarding the research as a whole: Ivuxolimab, which targeted the costimulatory receptor OX40 (CD134), was an agonistic, fully human IgG2 monoclonal antibody. Intravenous ivuxolimab was administered to patients every 2 weeks at six dose levels: 0.01, 0.1, 0.3, 1.5, 3 and 10 mg/kg. Of the roughly 52 dose-escalation patients, hepatocellular carcinoma was present in about 19, melanoma in about 15, renal cell carcinoma in 9 and head and neck cancer in 9. In the dose-escalation cohort, 70% to 85% of patients were male, and the mean age was approximately 64 years, with a range of about 23 to 80. Patients were allowed to have had prior anti-PD-1, anti-PD-L1 or anti-CTLA-4 therapy, and 40% to 45% of the dose-escalation patients had previously received checkpoint inhibitors. Partial responses were achieved by three dose-escalation patients, of whom one had hepatocellular carcinoma and two had cutaneous melanoma. Peripheral TCRbeta sequencing was intended to test whether TCR sequence diversity was altered and clonal T-cell expansion was caused by ivuxolimab. The paper describes the monotherapy dose-escalation part (N = 52 patients) of the phase I trial of ivuxolimab. Findings and caveats that apply to the study as a whole: Partial responders in the 0.1-3.0 mg/kg groups had among the lowest normalized peripheral clonal expansion, especially among CD8+ T cells. After ivuxolimab, expanded clones were on average more numerous among CD8+ T cells than among CD4+ T cells. At doses from 0.1 to 3.0 mg/kg, clonal expansion was seen in both CD4+ and CD8+ blood T cells between baseline and week 6. Low levels of normalized T-cell clonal expansion were also seen in some nonresponding patients. The antigen specificity of the clonally expanded peripheral T cells was not determined.

The trial excluded patients who had a history of autoimmune disease or who were on systemic immunosuppression. Peripheral blood for TCR sequencing was collected from all dose cohorts at baseline, on cycle 4 day 1, and on cycle 7 day 1. Samples came from an open-label, multicenter, first-in-human phase I dose-escalation trial of ivuxolimab. Adults with locally advanced or metastatic melanoma, renal cell carcinoma, hepatocellular carcinoma or head and neck squamous cell carcinoma were enrolled in the trial. CD4+ and CD8+ T cells were sorted separately from peripheral blood before TCR sequencing. Genomic DNA was isolated from the sorted cells so that the TCRbeta CDR3 region could be sequenced. The immunoSEQ Assay was used to sequence the TCRbeta CDR3 regions. TCRdb mirrors the immuneACCESS table, restricted to in-frame sequences. Some clones are absent from its copies; in checked studies, under half trace to an unresolved V gene, and the reason for the others is unknown. Here the sample has around 15,000 clones; about four fifths occur a single time. The ten most abundant clones make up 55% to 85% of the sample.

Turning to this clone: What antigen it recognizes has not been identified. It has no much larger one-base neighbor in the sample; base qualities were not kept.

The V end gives up 5 bases and the J end 2 bases, leaving 5 bases in the junction not matched to a gene. Taken from the germline V gene, the CDR1 and CDR2 loops are SQVTM and ANQGSEA. The CDR3, cysteine through phenylalanine, is 16 amino acids long. Only the CDR3 DNA is retained, 48 bases long and in frame from the first base. The TCR comes from an adult with an advanced solid tumor such as melanoma, head and neck, liver or kidney cancer. The sample here was CD4+ or CD8+ T cells sorted from blood, taken in a trial of the OX40 agonist ivuxolimab. The sequence joins TRBV29-1 to TRBJ2-3; 15 junctional bases match TRBD2. Here the CDR3 is given as CSVHGLAGGNTDTQYF. Read as DNA, the sequence is TGCAGCGTTCATGGACTAGCGGGAGGGAACACAGATACGCAGTATTTT.